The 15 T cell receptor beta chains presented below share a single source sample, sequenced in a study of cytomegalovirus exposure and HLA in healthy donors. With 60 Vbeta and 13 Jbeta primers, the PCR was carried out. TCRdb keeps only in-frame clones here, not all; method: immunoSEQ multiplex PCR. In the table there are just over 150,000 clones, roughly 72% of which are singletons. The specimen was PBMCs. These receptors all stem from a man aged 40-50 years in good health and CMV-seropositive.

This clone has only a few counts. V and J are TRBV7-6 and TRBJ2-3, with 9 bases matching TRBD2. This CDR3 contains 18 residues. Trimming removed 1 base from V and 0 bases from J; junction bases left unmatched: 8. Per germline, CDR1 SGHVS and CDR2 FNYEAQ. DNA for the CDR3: TGTGCCAGCAGCTTAGGTGGGGCTAGCGGGGCTAGCACAGATACGCAGTATTTT. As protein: CASSLGGASGASTDTQYF.

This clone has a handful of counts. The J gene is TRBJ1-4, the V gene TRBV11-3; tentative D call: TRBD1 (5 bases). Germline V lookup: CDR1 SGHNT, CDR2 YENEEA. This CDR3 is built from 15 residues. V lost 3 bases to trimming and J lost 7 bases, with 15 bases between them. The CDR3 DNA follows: TGTGCCAGCAGCTTGGCACCAGGGCTGGGTGAAAAACTGTTTTTT. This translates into CASSLAPGLGEKLFF. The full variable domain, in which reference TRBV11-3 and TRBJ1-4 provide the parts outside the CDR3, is EAGVVQSPRYKIIEKKQPVAFWCNPISGHNTLYWYLQNLGQGPELLIRYENEEAVDDSQLPKDRFSAERLKGVDSTLKIQPAELGDSAVYLCASSLAPGLGEKLFFGSGTQLSVL.

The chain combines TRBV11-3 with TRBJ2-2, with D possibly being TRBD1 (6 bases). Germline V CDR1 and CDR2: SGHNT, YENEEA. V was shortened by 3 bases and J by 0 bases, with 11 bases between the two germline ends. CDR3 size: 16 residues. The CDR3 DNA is TGTGCCAGCAGCTTTGGACAGCCCGCGAACACCGGGGAGCTGTTTTTT. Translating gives CASSFGQPANTGELFF.

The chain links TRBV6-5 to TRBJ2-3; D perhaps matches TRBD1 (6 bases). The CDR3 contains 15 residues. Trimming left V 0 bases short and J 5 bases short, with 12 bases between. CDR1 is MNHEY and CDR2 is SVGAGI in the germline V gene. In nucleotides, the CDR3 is TGTGCCAGCAGTTACTCGGGGCAGGGGAAAGATACGCAGTATTTT. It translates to CASSYSGQGKDTQYF.

The CDR3, as DNA: TGTGCCCGGGGACAGGGGGCGATCGGCTACGAGCAGTACTTC. Encoded protein: CARGQGAIGYEQYF. The chain carries TRBV6-5 and TRBJ2-7; 12 bases line up with TRBD1. The CDR3 has 14 amino acids. V lost 11 bases to trimming and J lost 3 bases; unmatched junction nucleotides: 8. From germline, CDR1 is MNHEY and CDR2 SVGAGI.

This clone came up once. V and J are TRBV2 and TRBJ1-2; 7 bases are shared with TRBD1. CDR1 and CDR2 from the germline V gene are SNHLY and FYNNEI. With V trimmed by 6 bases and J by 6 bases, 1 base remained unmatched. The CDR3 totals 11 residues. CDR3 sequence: CASRQGNGYTF. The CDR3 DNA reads TGTGCCAGCAGACAGGGGAATGGCTACACCTTC.

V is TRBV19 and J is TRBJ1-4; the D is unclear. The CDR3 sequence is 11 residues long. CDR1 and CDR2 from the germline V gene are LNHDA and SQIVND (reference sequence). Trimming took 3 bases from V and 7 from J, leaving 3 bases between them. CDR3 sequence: CASSMAEKLFF. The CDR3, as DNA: TGTGCCAGTAGTATGGCTGAAAAACTGTTTTTT.

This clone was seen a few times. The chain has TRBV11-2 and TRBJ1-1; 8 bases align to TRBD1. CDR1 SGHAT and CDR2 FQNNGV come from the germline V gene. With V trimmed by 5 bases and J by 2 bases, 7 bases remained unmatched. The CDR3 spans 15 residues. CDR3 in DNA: TGTGCCAGCAGCCCGAGACAGGGGATAAACACTGAAGCTTTCTTT. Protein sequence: CASSPRQGINTEAFF. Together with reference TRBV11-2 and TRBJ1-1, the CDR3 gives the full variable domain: EAGVAQSPRYKIIEKRQSVAFWCNPISGHATLYWYQQILGQGPKLLIQFQNNGVVDDSQLPKDRFSAERLKGVDSTLKIQPAKLEDSAVYLCASSPRQGINTEAFFGQGTRLTVV.

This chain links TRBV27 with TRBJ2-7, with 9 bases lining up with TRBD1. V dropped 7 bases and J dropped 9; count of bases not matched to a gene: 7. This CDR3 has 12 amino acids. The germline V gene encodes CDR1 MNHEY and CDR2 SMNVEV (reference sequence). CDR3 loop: CASNDRGSVQYF. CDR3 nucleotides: TGTGCCAGCAACGACAGGGGGTCGGTGCAGTACTTC.

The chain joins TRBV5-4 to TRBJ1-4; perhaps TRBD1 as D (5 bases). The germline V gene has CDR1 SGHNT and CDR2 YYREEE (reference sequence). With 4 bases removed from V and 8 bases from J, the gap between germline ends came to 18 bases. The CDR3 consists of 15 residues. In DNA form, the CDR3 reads TGTGCCAGCAGCGGGGAGGGCAGGGAGGTCGAAAAACTGTTTTTT. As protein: CASSGEGREVEKLFF.

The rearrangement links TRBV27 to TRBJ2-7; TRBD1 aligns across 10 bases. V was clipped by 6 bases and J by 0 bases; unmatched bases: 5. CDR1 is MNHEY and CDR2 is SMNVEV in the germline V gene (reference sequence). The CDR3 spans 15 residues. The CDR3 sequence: CASRVGQGGSYEQYF. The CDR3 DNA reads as TGTGCCAGCAGGGTAGGACAGGGGGGCTCCTACGAGCAGTACTTC.

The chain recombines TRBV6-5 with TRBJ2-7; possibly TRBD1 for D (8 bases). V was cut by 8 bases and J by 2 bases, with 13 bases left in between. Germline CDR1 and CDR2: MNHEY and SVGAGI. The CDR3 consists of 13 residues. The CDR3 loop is CASGTGGAYEQYF. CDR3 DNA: TGTGCCAGCGGAACAGGGGGGGCCTACGAGCAGTACTTC.

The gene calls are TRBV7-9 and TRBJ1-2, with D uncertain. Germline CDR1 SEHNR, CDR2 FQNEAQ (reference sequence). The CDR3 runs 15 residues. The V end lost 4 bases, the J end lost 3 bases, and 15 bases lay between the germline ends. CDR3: CASSYEPTGYYGYTF. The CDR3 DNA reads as TGTGCCAGCAGCTACGAGCCCACCGGGTACTATGGCTACACCTTC.

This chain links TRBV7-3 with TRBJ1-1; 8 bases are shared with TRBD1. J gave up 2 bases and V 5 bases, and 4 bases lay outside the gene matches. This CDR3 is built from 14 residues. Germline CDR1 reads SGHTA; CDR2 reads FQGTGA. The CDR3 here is CASSLGQANTEAFF. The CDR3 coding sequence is TGTGCCAGCAGCCTGGGACAGGCTAACACTGAAGCTTTCTTT.

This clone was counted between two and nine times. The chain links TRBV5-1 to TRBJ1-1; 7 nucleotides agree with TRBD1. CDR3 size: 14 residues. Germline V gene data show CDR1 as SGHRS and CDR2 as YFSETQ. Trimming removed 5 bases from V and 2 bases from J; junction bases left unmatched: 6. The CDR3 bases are TGCGCCAGCAGATCCGGGACAGCCAACACTGAAGCTTTCTTT. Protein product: CASRSGTANTEAFF. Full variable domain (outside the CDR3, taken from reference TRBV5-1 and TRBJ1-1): KAGVTQTPRYLIKTRGQQVTLSCSPISGHRSVSWYQQTPGQGLQFLFEYFSETQRNKGNFPGRFSGRQFSNSRSEMNVSTLELGDSALYLCASRSGTANTEAFFGQGTRLTVV.